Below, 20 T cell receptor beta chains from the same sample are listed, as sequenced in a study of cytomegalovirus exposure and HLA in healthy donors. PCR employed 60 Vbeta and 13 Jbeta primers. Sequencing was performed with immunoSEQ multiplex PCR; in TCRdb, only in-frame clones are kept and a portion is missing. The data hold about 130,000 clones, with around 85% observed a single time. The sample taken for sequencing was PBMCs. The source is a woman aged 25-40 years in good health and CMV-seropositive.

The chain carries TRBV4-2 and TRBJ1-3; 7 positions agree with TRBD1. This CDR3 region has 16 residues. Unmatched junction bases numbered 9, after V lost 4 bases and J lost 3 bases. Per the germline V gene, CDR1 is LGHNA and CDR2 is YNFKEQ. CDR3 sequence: CASSREAAGGGNTIYF. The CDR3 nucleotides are TGTGCCAGCAGCCGAGAGGCGGCAGGGGGTGGAAACACCATATATTTT.

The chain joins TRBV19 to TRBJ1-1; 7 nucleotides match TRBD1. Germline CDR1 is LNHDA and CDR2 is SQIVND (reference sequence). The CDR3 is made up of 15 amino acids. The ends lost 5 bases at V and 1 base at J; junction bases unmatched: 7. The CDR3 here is CASSPGQTPNTEAFF. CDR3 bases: TGTGCCAGTAGTCCGGGACAGACCCCGAACACTGAAGCTTTCTTT.

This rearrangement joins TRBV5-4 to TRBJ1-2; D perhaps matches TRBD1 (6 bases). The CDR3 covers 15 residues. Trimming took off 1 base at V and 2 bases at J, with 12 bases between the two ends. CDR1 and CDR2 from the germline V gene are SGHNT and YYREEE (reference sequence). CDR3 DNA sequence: TGTGCCAGCAGCTTGCCCCAGGGGATAAACTATGGCTACACCTTC. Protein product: CASSLPQGINYGYTF.

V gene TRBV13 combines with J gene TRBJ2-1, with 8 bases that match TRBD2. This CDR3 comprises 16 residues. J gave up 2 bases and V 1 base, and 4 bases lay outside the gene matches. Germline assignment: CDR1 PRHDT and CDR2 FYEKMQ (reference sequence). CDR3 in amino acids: CASSLASGLAYNEQFF. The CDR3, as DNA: TGTGCCAGCAGCTTAGCTAGCGGGCTCGCCTACAATGAGCAGTTCTTC.

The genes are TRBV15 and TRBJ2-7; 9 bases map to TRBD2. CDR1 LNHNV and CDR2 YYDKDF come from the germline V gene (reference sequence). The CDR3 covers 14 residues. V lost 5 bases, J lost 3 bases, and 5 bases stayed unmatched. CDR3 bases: TGTGCCACCAGCCGGACTAGCGACATCTACGAGCAGTACTTC. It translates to CATSRTSDIYEQYF.

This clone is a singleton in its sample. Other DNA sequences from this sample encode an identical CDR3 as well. CDR3 DNA sequence: TGCGCCAGCAGCTTGGGCCTCGGGGGAGAGACCCAGTACTTC. It translates to CASSLGLGGETQYF. V gene TRBV5-1 combines with J gene TRBJ2-5; possible D gene TRBD2, 6 bases. This CDR3 has 14 amino acids. V was shortened by 0 bases and J by 4 bases, with 10 bases between the two germline ends. Germline lookup yields CDR1 SGHRS and CDR2 YFSETQ.

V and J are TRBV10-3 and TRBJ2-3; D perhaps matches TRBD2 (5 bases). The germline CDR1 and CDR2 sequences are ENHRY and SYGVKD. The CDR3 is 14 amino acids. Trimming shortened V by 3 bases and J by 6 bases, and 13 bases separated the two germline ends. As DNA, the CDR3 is TGTGCCATCAGTGAAGGGTGGTCGGGGGATACGCAGTATTTT. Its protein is CAISEGWSGDTQYF.

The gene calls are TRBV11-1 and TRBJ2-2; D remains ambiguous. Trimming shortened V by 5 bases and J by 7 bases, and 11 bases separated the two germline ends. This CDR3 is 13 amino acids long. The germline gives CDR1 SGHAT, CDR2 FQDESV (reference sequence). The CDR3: CASSPRQDGELFF. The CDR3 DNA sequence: TGTGCCAGCAGCCCCAGGCAGGACGGGGAGCTGTTTTTT.

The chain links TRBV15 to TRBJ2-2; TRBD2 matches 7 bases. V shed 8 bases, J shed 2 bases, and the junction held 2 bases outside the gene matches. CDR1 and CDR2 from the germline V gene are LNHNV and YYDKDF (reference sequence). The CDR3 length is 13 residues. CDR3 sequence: CATERENTGELFF. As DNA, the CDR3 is TGTGCCACCGAGCGGGAAAACACCGGGGAGCTGTTTTTT.

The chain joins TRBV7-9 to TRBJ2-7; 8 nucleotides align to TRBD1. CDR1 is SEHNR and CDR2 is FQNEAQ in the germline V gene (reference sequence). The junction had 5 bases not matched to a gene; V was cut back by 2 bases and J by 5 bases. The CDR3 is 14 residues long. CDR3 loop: CASSLSQGAHEQYF. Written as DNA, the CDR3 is TGTGCCAGCAGCTTAAGCCAGGGGGCCCACGAGCAGTACTTC.

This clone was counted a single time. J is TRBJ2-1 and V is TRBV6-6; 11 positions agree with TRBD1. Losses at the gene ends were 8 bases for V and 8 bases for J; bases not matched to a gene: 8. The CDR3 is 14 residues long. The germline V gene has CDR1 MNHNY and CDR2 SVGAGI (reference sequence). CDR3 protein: CASLRDRGGDEQFF. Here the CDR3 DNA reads TGTGCCAGCCTTCGGGACAGGGGGGGAGATGAGCAGTTCTTC.

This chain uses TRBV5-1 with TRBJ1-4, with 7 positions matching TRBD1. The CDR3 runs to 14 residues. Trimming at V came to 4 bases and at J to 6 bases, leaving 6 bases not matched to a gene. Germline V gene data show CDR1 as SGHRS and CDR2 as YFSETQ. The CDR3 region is CASSMGQRDEKLFF. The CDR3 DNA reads TGCGCCAGCAGCATGGGACAGCGGGATGAAAAACTGTTTTTT.

The DNA of the CDR3 is TGTGCCAGCAGGAGAGGAGGGTCCTACAATGAGCAGTTCTTC. Residues: CASRRGGSYNEQFF. The rearrangement uses TRBV27 and TRBJ2-1; a weak D match, TRBD2 (6 bases). V lost 6 bases and J lost 1, with 10 bases in between. Germline loops: CDR1 MNHEY, CDR2 SMNVEV (reference sequence). This CDR3 region has 14 residues.

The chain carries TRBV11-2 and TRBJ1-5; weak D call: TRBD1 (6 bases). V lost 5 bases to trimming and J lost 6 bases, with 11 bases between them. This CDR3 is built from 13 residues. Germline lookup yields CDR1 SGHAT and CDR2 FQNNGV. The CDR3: CASSPGDGQPQHF. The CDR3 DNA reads TGTGCCAGCAGCCCAGGGGATGGTCAGCCCCAGCATTTT.

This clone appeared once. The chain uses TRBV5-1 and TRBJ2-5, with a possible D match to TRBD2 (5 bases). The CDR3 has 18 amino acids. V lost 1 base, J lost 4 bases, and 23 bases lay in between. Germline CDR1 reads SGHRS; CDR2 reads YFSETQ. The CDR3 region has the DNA TGCGCCAGCAGCTTGCGGTCGAGTAGCACCTACCGGGGAGAGACCCAGTACTTC. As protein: CASSLRSSSTYRGETQYF.

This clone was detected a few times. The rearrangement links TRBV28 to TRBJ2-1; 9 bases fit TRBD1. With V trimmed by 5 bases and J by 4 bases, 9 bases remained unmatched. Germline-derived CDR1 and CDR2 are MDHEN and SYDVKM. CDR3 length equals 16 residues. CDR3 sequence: CASSPSRGTGYNEQFF. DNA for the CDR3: TGTGCCAGCAGTCCCAGCCGCGGGACAGGGTACAATGAGCAGTTCTTC.

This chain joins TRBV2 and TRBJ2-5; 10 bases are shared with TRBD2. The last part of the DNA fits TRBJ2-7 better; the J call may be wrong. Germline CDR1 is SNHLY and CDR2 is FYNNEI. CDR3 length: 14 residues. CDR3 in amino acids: CASGLAGVLYEQYF. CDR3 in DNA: TGTGCCAGCGGCCTAGCGGGAGTACTGTACGAGCAGTACTTC.

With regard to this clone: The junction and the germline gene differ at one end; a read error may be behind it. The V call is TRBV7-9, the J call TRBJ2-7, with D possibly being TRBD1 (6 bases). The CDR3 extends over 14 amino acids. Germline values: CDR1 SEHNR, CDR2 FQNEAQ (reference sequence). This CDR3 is CSSSLGTPRNEQYF. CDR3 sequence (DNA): TGTTCCAGCAGCCTCGGGACACCTCGCAACGAGCAGTACTTC.

The chain's CDR3 is CASSLGGAASNYGYTF. CDR3 DNA: TGTGCCAGCAGCTTAGGCGGCGCAGCATCCAACTATGGCTACACCTTC. V gene TRBV7-2 combines with J gene TRBJ1-2; D is uncertain. The V end lost 1 base, the J end lost 2 bases, and 14 bases lay between the germline ends. Germline assignment: CDR1 SGHTA and CDR2 FQGNSA. The CDR3 covers 16 residues.

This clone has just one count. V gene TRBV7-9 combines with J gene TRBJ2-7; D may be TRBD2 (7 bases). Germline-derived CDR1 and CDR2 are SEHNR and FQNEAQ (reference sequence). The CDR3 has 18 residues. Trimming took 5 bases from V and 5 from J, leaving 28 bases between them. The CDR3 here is CASSRGRGNSGGLDEQYF. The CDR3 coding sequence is TGTGCCAGCAGCAGAGGAAGGGGGAACTCGGGAGGTTTGGACGAGCAGTACTTC.